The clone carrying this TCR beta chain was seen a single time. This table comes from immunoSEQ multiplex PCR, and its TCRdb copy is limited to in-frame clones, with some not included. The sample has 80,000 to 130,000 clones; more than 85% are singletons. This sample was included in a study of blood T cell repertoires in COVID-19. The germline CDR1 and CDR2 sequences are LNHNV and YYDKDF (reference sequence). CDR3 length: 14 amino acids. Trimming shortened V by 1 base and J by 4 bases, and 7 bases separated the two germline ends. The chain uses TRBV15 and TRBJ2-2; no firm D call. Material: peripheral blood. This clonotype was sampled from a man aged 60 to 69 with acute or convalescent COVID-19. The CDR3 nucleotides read TGTGCCACCAGCAGAGCCGTCGTCACCGGGGAGCTGTTTTTT. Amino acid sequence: CATSRAVVTGELFF.